Each of the 17 T cell receptor beta chains below was sequenced from the same sample in a study of regulatory T cells in long-lasting Graves disease. Researchers made TCR beta libraries by using iRepertoire HTBI primers and running Arm-PCR on CDR3 regions. A single record per CDR3 protein comes from TCRdb applying MiXCR to the multiplex PCR reads. Of approximately 380,000 distinct CDR3 sequences in the sample, about 20% are singletons; the top ten hold roughly 20%. Documented time point: persistent/refractory GD, antithyroid drugs over 5 years with positive TRAb. With RNA extracted from PBMCs as input, the TCR library was made. The sequencing used peripheral blood mononuclear cells (PBMCs), collected when the disease was refractory, from a patient treated with antithyroid drugs. These receptors came from a female donor with Graves disease.

This clonotype was detected many times. This rearrangement joins TRBV3-1 to TRBJ1-5; the match to TRBD1 covers 8 bases. V lost 0 bases, J lost 15 bases, and 7 bases stayed unmatched. The length of the CDR3 is 13 residues. From germline, CDR1 is LGHDT and CDR2 YNNKEL (reference sequence). The CDR3 spells CASSQEGQGARHF. In DNA form, the CDR3 reads TGTGCCAGCAGCCAAGAAGGGCAGGGGGCGAGGCATTTT.

The V and J genes are TRBV19 and TRBJ2-2, with D perhaps given as TRBD1 or TRBD2 (5 bases each). Trimming left V 7 bases short and J 6 bases short, with 18 bases between. Germline loops: CDR1 LNHDA, CDR2 SQIVND (reference sequence). The CDR3 extends over 15 amino acids. The CDR3 nucleotides are TGTGCCAGTAATAATCCGGGACGAGGGGCCGGGGAGCTGTTTTTT. The encoded protein is CASNNPGRGAGELFF.

This clonotype was counted at least ten times. The chain joins TRBV28 to TRBJ2-5; D unresolved. The V end was cut by 2 bases, the J end by 5 bases, with 9 bases between. Germline lookup yields CDR1 MDHEN and CDR2 SYDVKM. The CDR3 is made up of 13 amino acids. In nucleotides, the CDR3 is TGTGCCAGCAGTTTACCGTATCCCGAGACCCAGTACTTC. Residues: CASSLPYPETQYF.

In its sample, this clonotype was seen a few times. The chain couples TRBV6-4 to TRBJ1-2; weak D call: TRBD1 (6 bases). The CDR3 has 16 residues. Germline CDR1 and CDR2: MRHNA and SNTAGT. Trimming removed 0 bases at V and 6 bases at J, with 17 bases between. The CDR3 region has the DNA TGTGCCAGCAGTGACTCCCCAGGGGCGAGATTACATGGCTACACCTTC. This sequence encodes CASSDSPGARLHGYTF.

The rearrangement joins TRBV29-1 to TRBJ2-7; D not resolved. Trimming shortened V by 7 bases and J by 7 bases, and 14 bases separated the two germline ends. In germline, CDR1 is SQVTM, CDR2 ANQGSEA. This CDR3 region has 11 residues. This CDR3 reads CSADTSGEQYF. CDR3 in DNA: TGCAGCGCTGACACTTCTGGGGAGCAGTACTTC.

This rearrangement joins TRBV5-4 to TRBJ2-7; maybe TRBD2 (6 bases). The V gene lost 0 bases and the J gene lost 6 bases, with 10 bases spanning the gap. The germline CDR1 and CDR2 sequences are SGHNT and YYREEE (reference sequence). The CDR3 covers 13 residues. The DNA for the CDR3 is TGTGCCAGCAGCTTGGGACTAGAGGGCGAGCAGTACTTC. As protein: CASSLGLEGEQYF. The complete variable domain, with remaining parts taken from reference TRBV5-4 and TRBJ2-7, reads ETGVTQSPTHLIKTRGQQVTLRCSSQSGHNTVSWYQQALGQGPQFIFQYYREEENGRGNFPPRFSGLQFPNYSSELNVNALELDDSALYLCASSLGLEGEQYFGPGTRLTVT.

The table lists this clonotype with many counts. The CDR3 reads CARRTPGRSKKQYF. DNA for the CDR3: TGTGCCAGACGTACACCGGGAAGATCGAAGAAGCAGTACTTC. The V and J genes are TRBV6-2 or TRBV6-3 and TRBJ2-7, with D perhaps matching TRBD2 (5 bases). The CDR3 is 14 amino acids. V lost 9 bases to trimming and J lost 8 bases, with 23 bases between them. The germline CDR1 and CDR2 sequences are MNHEY and SVGEGT.

This clonotype was counted a few times. V usage is TRBV6-1 and J usage is TRBJ1-2; D is uncertain. Germline loops: CDR1 MNHNS, CDR2 SASEGT. The CDR3 is made up of 13 amino acids. V gave up 6 bases and J gave up 2 bases, with 10 bases separating them. Here the CDR3 DNA reads TGTGCCAGCAGCGCCCTCCCGAACTATGGCTACACCTTC. Its translation is CASSALPNYGYTF.

This rearrangement joins TRBV20-1 to TRBJ2-3; 9 positions match TRBD2. The CDR3 spans 16 residues. J gave up 1 base and V 0 bases, and 5 bases lay outside the gene matches. Germline loops: CDR1 DFQATT, CDR2 SNEGSKA (reference sequence). The DNA of the CDR3 is TGCAGTGCTAGAGATATTCTAGCGGGACGCACAGATACGCAGTATTTT. Amino acid sequence: CSARDILAGRTDTQYF.

This clonotype was found a few times. V is TRBV6-1 and J is TRBJ2-2, with 7 positions matching TRBD1. Germline V lookup: CDR1 MNHNS, CDR2 SASEGT. The CDR3 loop spans 16 amino acids. With 5 bases clipped from V and 2 bases from J, the junction kept 8 bases outside the gene matches. The CDR3 is CASSTYRQGNTGELFF. The CDR3 DNA reads TGTGCCAGCAGTACTTATAGACAGGGTAACACCGGGGAGCTGTTTTTT.

Comments on this clonotype: A much larger clone differs by one base, so this may be a read error. This chain joins TRBV20-1 and TRBJ1-1; D is unresolved. Germline CDR1 DFQATT, CDR2 SNEGSKA (reference sequence). CDR3 length equals 12 residues. CDR3 amino acids: CGADLLGAEAFF. CDR3 in DNA: TGCGGTGCGGACCTCTTGGGAGCTGAAGCTTTCTTT.

This clonotype was found a few times. V usage is TRBV7-8 and J usage is TRBJ2-7, with D tentatively TRBD1 (5 bases). Germline loops: CDR1 SGHVS, CDR2 FQNEAQ. The CDR3 is 14 residues long. V lost 4 bases and J 2 bases, leaving 12 bases between the germline ends. The CDR3 DNA reads TGTGCCAGCAGCTCAAGACAGACAACCTACGAGCAGTACTTC. Translation gives CASSSRQTTYEQYF.

This clonotype was seen ten or more times. CDR3 amino acids: CASSILPGQTSYGYTF. CDR3 nucleotide sequence: TGTGCCAGCAGCATACTACCGGGACAGACTTCCTATGGCTACACCTTC. The J gene is TRBJ1-2, the V gene TRBV7-2, with 7 bases aligning to TRBD1. The CDR3 consists of 16 residues. V shed 5 bases, J shed 4 bases, and the junction held 13 bases outside the gene matches. The germline V gene has CDR1 SGHTA and CDR2 FQGNSA.

The table lists this clonotype with many counts. An end of the junction does not agree with germline; a read error may underlie this. The CDR3 spells CASSLTGTSYEQYF. The CDR3 DNA sequence: TGTGCCAGCAGTTTAACCGGGACATCCTACGAGCAGTACTTC. This chain uses TRBV5-1 with TRBJ2-7, with D perhaps matching TRBD1 (6 bases). The CDR3 is 14 amino acids. In germline, CDR1 is SGHRS, CDR2 YFSETQ.

The V and J genes are TRBV10-3 and TRBJ1-1, with a tentative D call TRBD1 (5 bases). Trimming removed 0 bases at V and 1 base at J, with 9 bases between. This CDR3 is built from 15 residues. Germline lookup yields CDR1 ENHRY and CDR2 SYGVKD. The CDR3 protein is CAISESQGSNTEAFF. Here the CDR3 DNA reads TGTGCCATCAGTGAGTCGCAGGGTTCGAACACTGAAGCTTTCTTT.

Ten or more counts support this clonotype. A read error may produce the germline difference seen at one junction end. The chain uses TRBV10-2 and TRBJ2-7; D call uncertain. CDR3 length: 11 residues. CDR1 is WSHSY, CDR2 SAAADI, per germline. CDR3 sequence reads: CASSEAYEQYF. DNA for the CDR3: TGTGCCAGCAGTGAAGCCTACGAGCAGTACTTC.

V and J are TRBV5-5 and TRBJ2-2; weak D call: TRBD1 (6 bases). The CDR3 is 13 amino acids. V gave up 4 bases and J gave up 8 bases, with 12 bases separating them. CDR1 is SGHKS and CDR2 is YYEKEE in the germline V gene (reference sequence). CDR3 in DNA: TGTGCCAGCAGCCGTACCGGGACAGGGGAGCTGTTTTTT. Amino acids: CASSRTGTGELFF.